These T cell receptor beta chains were read from a single sample in a study of T cells in localized non-small cell lung cancer. Some clones are missing from TCRdb's copy, which holds only in-frame ones; the method was immunoSEQ multiplex PCR. Here the sample spans tens of thousands of clones, approximately 84% being singletons. Source: peripheral blood, taken before any cancer treatment. The receptor set was obtained from a female donor aged 60 or older with stage I lung adenocarcinoma. Both conserved end residues are part of each CDR3. A D gene is named only where the DNA matches it firmly. Clone size, where shown, is once, few, many, or a class for clones that have expanded.

V gene	J gene	clone size	D gene	CDR3 protein	CDR3 DNA
TRBV11-2	TRBJ2-1	once	NA	CASSLGTTYNEQFF	TGTGCCAGCAGCTTAGGAACGACCTACAATGAGCAGTTCTTC
TRBV7-6	TRBJ2-7	NA	NA	CASSLPPSGTEQYF	TGTGCCAGCAGCTTACCCCCATCAGGGACCGAGCAGTACTTC
TRBV7-3	TRBJ1-1	NA	NA	CASSQLRGIGHTEAFF	TGTGCCAGCAGCCAACTCCGGGGGATCGGGCACACTGAAGCTTTCTTT
TRBV11-2	TRBJ1-1	NA	NA	CASSLEQGTEAFF	TGTGCCAGCAGCTTAGAACAGGGTACTGAAGCTTTCTTT
TRBV13	TRBJ2-5	NA	TRBD1	CASSVIVDREETQYF	TGTGCCAGCAGCGTTATAGTAGACAGGGAAGAGACCCAGTACTTC
TRBV27	TRBJ1-1	NA	NA	CASSWGGKIGEAFF	TGTGCCAGCAGTTGGGGGGGGAAAATCGGTGAAGCTTTCTTT
TRBV28	TRBJ1-2	NA	TRBD1	CASERDRGLGYTF	TGTGCCAGTGAAAGAGACAGGGGTCTTGGCTACACCTTC
TRBV9	TRBJ1-2	few	NA	CASSVAPGPGLNGYTF	TGTGCCAGCAGCGTAGCTCCGGGTCCGGGTCTAAATGGCTACACCTTC
TRBV7-9	TRBJ2-3	NA	NA	CASSLAGAKNTQYF	TGTGCCAGCAGCTTAGCCGGCGCCAAGAATACGCAGTATTTT
TRBV6-1	TRBJ1-2	NA	NA	CASSVSGPSYGYTF	TGTGCCAGCAGTGTGTCGGGGCCGTCCTATGGCTACACCTTC
TRBV7-2	TRBJ2-7	NA	NA	CASSLGGRNYEQYF	TGTGCCAGCAGCTTAGGCGGCCGGAACTACGAGCAGTACTTC
TRBV5-1	TRBJ2-3	once	TRBD2	CASSLEGTSGIGTDTQYF	TGCGCCAGCAGCTTGGAAGGGACTAGCGGGATCGGCACAGATACGCAGTATTTT
TRBV10-2	TRBJ2-5	NA	TRBD2	CASSESKRGVRLDDQETQYF	TGCGCCAGCAGTGAGTCGAAGCGGGGGGTTAGGTTAGACGACCAAGAGACCCAGTACTTC